The 29 T cell receptor beta chains below come from one sample, sequenced in a study of spatial heterogeneity in lung cancer. Time point defined: blood at routine non-recurrence follow-up after resection. Sequencing of whole RNA from tumor, nontumor lung or frozen PBMC involved no sorting. TCRdb itself ran the 5' RACE reads through MiXCR, one entry per CDR3 protein. Of roughly 120,000 distinct CDR3 sequences listed, 9% to 15% are singletons. The input for sequencing was PBMCs, taken at follow-up. The receptors were gathered from a male donor with early-stage non-small cell lung cancer.

This clonotype showed up just a few times. The chain combines TRBV20-1 with TRBJ2-1, with TRBD1 as a possible D gene (7 bases). The CDR3 extends over 17 amino acids. Trimming left V 0 bases short and J 3 bases short, with 18 bases between. Germline CDR1 reads DFQATT; CDR2 reads SNEGSKA (reference sequence). CDR3: CSARDDGGTVLYNEQFF. CDR3 nucleotides: TGCAGTGCTAGAGATGACGGCGGGACAGTCCTCTACAATGAGCAGTTCTTC.

This clonotype occurred many times. The chain is built from TRBV5-5 and TRBJ1-2; the D gene is possibly TRBD1 (6 bases). The V gene's germline CDR1 is SGHKS and CDR2 YYEKEE (reference sequence). The CDR3 totals 15 residues. The germline V and J ends were trimmed by 0 bases and 1 base, with 10 bases remaining between them. The CDR3 spells CASSLGDIDNYGYTF. Here the CDR3 DNA reads TGTGCCAGCAGCTTGGGGGACATCGATAACTATGGCTACACCTTC.

V and J are TRBV12-3 or TRBV12-4 and TRBJ1-2; D may be TRBD1 (6 bases). The CDR3 runs to 16 residues. Between the trimmed V and J ends, which lost 7 bases and 6 bases, there was a span of 24 bases. CDR3 sequence reads: CASILNPTGPPHGYTF. DNA for the CDR3: TGTGCCAGCATCCTTAATCCTACAGGGCCACCCCATGGCTACACCTTC.

Note on this clonotype: A single base separates this from a much larger clone, so it may be a read error. The rearrangement links TRBV7-2 to TRBJ1-6; 7 bases agree with TRBD1. In germline, CDR1 is SGHTA, CDR2 FQGNSA. The length of the CDR3 is 15 residues. Trimming removed 1 base from V and 6 bases from J; junction bases left unmatched: 3. The CDR3 loop reads CASSLVTGLNSPLHF. CDR3 coding DNA: TGTGCCAGCAGCTTAGTGACAGGGCTTAATTCACCCCTCCACTTT.

This clonotype showed up many times. This chain links TRBV7-2 with TRBJ1-1; a possible D gene is TRBD1 (5 bases). CDR3 length: 18 amino acids. Germline V gene lookup returns CDR1 SGHTA and CDR2 FQGNSA. With 1 base removed from V and 4 bases from J, the gap between germline ends came to 22 bases. The CDR3 nucleotides are TGTGCCAGCAGCTTAGGTCCCGGGACCTCAGGGAAAGGCACTGAAGCTTTCTTT. It is translated as CASSLGPGTSGKGTEAFF. Filled out from reference TRBV7-2 and TRBJ1-1, the complete variable domain reads GAGVSQSPSNKVTEKGKDVELRCDPISGHTALYWYRQSLGQGLEFLIYFQGNSAPDKSGLPSDRFSAERTGGSVSTLTIQRTQQEDSAVYLCASSLGPGTSGKGTEAFFGQGTRLTVV.

The V and J genes are TRBV6-1 and TRBJ2-2, with D tentatively TRBD1 or TRBD2 (5 bases each). V lost 0 bases and J lost 4, with 9 bases in between. Looked up from germline, CDR1 is MNHNS and CDR2 is SASEGT. The length of the CDR3 is 15 residues. CDR3 nucleotides: TGTGCCAGCAGTGAAGCGCTGGGGGTCACCGGGGAGCTGTTTTTT. It specifies CASSEALGVTGELFF.

This clonotype was seen many times. The chain has TRBV27 and TRBJ1-4; D perhaps matches TRBD1 (5 bases). V was shortened by 5 bases and J by 6 bases, with 10 bases between the two germline ends. Germline V CDR1 and CDR2: MNHEY, SMNVEV (reference sequence). CDR3 length: 13 amino acids. CDR3 in amino acids: CASSRGLYEKLFF. The CDR3 coding sequence is TGTGCCAGCAGTCGGGGACTGTATGAAAAACTGTTTTTT.

This clonotype has more than one count but fewer than ten. CDR3 loop: CASSPGSNEQFF. Written as DNA, the CDR3 is TGTGCCAGCTCACCAGGGTCTAATGAGCAGTTCTTC. J is TRBJ2-1 and V is TRBV18; D unclear. V lost 2 bases, J lost 7 bases, and 6 bases lay in between. Germline assignment: CDR1 KGHSH and CDR2 LQKENI. CDR3 length: 12 amino acids.

The chain joins TRBV28 to TRBJ2-3; 7 bases align to TRBD2. The length of the CDR3 is 12 residues. J was trimmed by 5 bases and V by 8 bases; bases with no gene match: 4. CDR1 MDHEN and CDR2 SYDVKM come from the germline V gene. The chain's CDR3 is CASGRGKDTQYF. DNA for the CDR3: TGTGCCAGCGGGCGGGGGAAAGATACGCAGTATTTT.

This clonotype was seen a handful of times. The chain couples TRBV18 to TRBJ2-1, with 9 nucleotides matching TRBD2. Germline trimming cut 1 base from V and 8 bases from J; bases unmatched to any gene: 12. The CDR3 loop spans 17 amino acids. Germline V gene lookup returns CDR1 KGHSH and CDR2 LQKENI. CDR3 sequence (DNA): TGTGCCAGCTCACCACTAGGGTCTAGCGGGGTGGACCATGAGCAGTTCTTC. Amino acid sequence: CASSPLGSSGVDHEQFF.

The sample holds a few counts of this clonotype. This chain connects TRBV28 to TRBJ1-5; no clear D. CDR3 length equals 13 residues. Between the trimmed V and J ends, which lost 7 bases and 7 bases, there was a span of 14 bases. Germline values: CDR1 MDHEN, CDR2 SYDVKM. The CDR3 spells CASIRSPGQPQHF. DNA of the CDR3: TGTGCCAGCATTAGGAGCCCCGGGCAGCCCCAGCATTTT.

This chain joins TRBV28 and TRBJ1-5; D is undetermined. Trimming cost V 2 bases and J 2 bases, with 13 bases left between them. The CDR3 contains 16 residues. Per germline, CDR1 MDHEN and CDR2 SYDVKM. CDR3 DNA: TGTGCCAGCAGTTTACGGGTTGGGGTCCGCAATCAGCCCCAGCATTTT. Protein sequence: CASSLRVGVRNQPQHF. Drawing the rest from reference TRBV28 and TRBJ1-5, the complete variable domain is DVKVTQSSRYLVKRTGEKVFLECVQDMDHENMFWYRQDPGLGLRLIYFSYDVKMKEKGDIPEGYSVSREKKERFSLILESASTNQTSMYLCASSLRVGVRNQPQHFGDGTRLSIL.

V usage is TRBV6-5 and J usage is TRBJ1-5; no firm D call. V lost 6 bases and J 2 bases, leaving 14 bases between the germline ends. Germline assignment: CDR1 MNHEY and CDR2 SVGAGI. There are 15 residues in the CDR3. The CDR3 protein is CASRERGVGNQPQHF. CDR3 coding DNA: TGTGCCAGCAGAGAACGGGGAGTTGGCAATCAGCCCCAGCATTTT.

The V and J genes are TRBV24-1 and TRBJ2-1, with TRBD2 identical over 7 bases. Per germline, CDR1 KGHDR and CDR2 SFDVKD. With V trimmed by 4 bases and J by 8 bases, 19 bases remained unmatched. The CDR3 contains 18 residues. CDR3 sequence (DNA): TGTGCCACCAGTGACGGATTGCTCGGACTAGGACGGCTTCATGAGCAGTTCTTC. Translation: CATSDGLLGLGRLHEQFF.

In its sample, this clonotype was seen a few times. The chain couples TRBV5-1 to TRBJ2-5; D unresolved. The CDR3 contains 14 residues. CDR1 and CDR2 (germline): SGHRS, YFSETQ. Trimming left V 3 bases short and J 4 bases short, with 13 bases between. Here the CDR3 reads CASSSDLWGETQYF. The CDR3 DNA reads TGCGCCAGCAGCTCAGACCTCTGGGGAGAGACCCAGTACTTC.

At least ten counts were recorded for this clonotype. The chain recombines TRBV10-3 with TRBJ2-7; D is possibly TRBD1 or TRBD2 (7 bases each). V dropped 2 bases and J dropped 5 bases, with 16 bases sitting between them. Looked up from germline, CDR1 is ENHRY and CDR2 is SYGVKD. This CDR3 comprises 15 residues. The CDR3 DNA sequence: TGTGCCATCAGTGAGCCCCAGGGGGGGCGCAACGAGCAGTACTTC. It specifies CAISEPQGGRNEQYF.

This clonotype has just a few counts. The rearrangement uses TRBV11-2 and TRBJ2-1; D possibly uses TRBD1 or TRBD2 (5 bases each). This CDR3 has 13 residues. Per the germline V gene, CDR1 is SGHAT and CDR2 is FQNNGV. Between the trimmed V and J ends, which lost 5 bases and 12 bases, there was a span of 17 bases. CDR3 nucleotides: TGTGCCAGCAGCCCAGCACACACAGGAGGGCAGTTCTTC. Encoded protein: CASSPAHTGGQFF.

This chain joins TRBV7-9 and TRBJ1-1; TRBD1 is a possible D gene (6 bases). V was cut by 5 bases and J by 0 bases, with 13 bases left in between. This CDR3 spans 15 amino acids. Germline loops: CDR1 SEHNR, CDR2 FQNEAQ (reference sequence). In DNA, the CDR3 is TGTGCCAGCAGCCTTAATACAGGGATGAACACTGAAGCTTTCTTT. This sequence encodes CASSLNTGMNTEAFF.

Ten or more counts support this clonotype. The chain recombines TRBV12-3 or TRBV12-4 with TRBJ2-1; tentative D call: TRBD2 (6 bases). This CDR3 comprises 18 residues. The V end was cut by 5 bases, the J end by 5 bases, with 25 bases between. The CDR3 protein is CASSPPAPTPEGDNEQFF. The CDR3, as DNA: TGTGCCAGCAGTCCCCCCGCCCCGACGCCGGAGGGTGACAATGAGCAGTTCTTC.

This clonotype was recorded a few times. The rearrangement joins TRBV6-5 to TRBJ1-5, with D possibly matching TRBD1 (5 bases). This CDR3 has 16 amino acids. Trimming left V 6 bases short and J 0 bases short, with 15 bases between. Germline V gene data show CDR1 as MNHEY and CDR2 as SVGAGI. Here the CDR3 DNA reads TGTGCCAGCAGCATAGGATCAGGGTCTAGCAATCAGCCCCAGCATTTT. Amino acid sequence: CASSIGSGSSNQPQHF.

Only a few counts were recorded for this clonotype. The V and J genes are TRBV20-1 and TRBJ1-3; 9 nucleotides align to TRBD1. V shed 6 bases and J 0 bases; nucleotides not matched to a gene: 6. The germline V gene encodes CDR1 DFQATT and CDR2 SNEGSKA (reference sequence). This CDR3 has 15 amino acids. The CDR3 nucleotides are TGCAGTGCACCTGACAGGGGGTCCTCTGGAAACACCATATATTTT. Its protein product is CSAPDRGSSGNTIYF.

For this clonotype: At one end the junction does not follow the germline gene, possibly because of a read error. The CDR3 region has the DNA TGTGCCAGCGGCTTTATAGCGGGGGGCGTCAATGAGCAGTTCTTC. This translates into CASGFIAGGVNEQFF. The chain is built from TRBV11-2 and TRBJ2-1, with TRBD2 identical over 10 bases. CDR1 is SGHAT and CDR2 is FQNNGV in the germline V gene. This CDR3 is 15 amino acids long.

The V call is TRBV7-9, the J call TRBJ1-2, with no clear D. This CDR3 has 15 amino acids. Looked up from germline, CDR1 is SEHNR and CDR2 is FQNEAQ (reference sequence). Trimming shortened V by 4 bases and J by 0 bases, and 12 bases separated the two germline ends. The CDR3 spells CASSSGPDTNYGYTF. For the CDR3, the DNA is TGTGCCAGCAGCTCAGGACCGGATACTAACTATGGCTACACCTTC.

This clonotype was counted between two and nine times. The rearrangement joins TRBV3-1 to TRBJ2-7, with TRBD2 identical over 8 bases. The CDR3 covers 15 residues. From germline, CDR1 is LGHDT and CDR2 YNNKEL (reference sequence). J was trimmed by 2 bases and V by 1 base; bases with no gene match: 4. Here the CDR3 reads CASSQGRAGAYEQYF. CDR3 in DNA: TGTGCCAGCAGCCAAGGGAGAGCGGGGGCCTACGAGCAGTACTTC.

This chain joins TRBV12-3 or TRBV12-4 and TRBJ2-5, with D perhaps matching TRBD2 (6 bases). Trimming pared 6 bases from V and 1 base from J, leaving 9 bases between. The CDR3 contains 13 residues. The CDR3 DNA reads TGTGCCAGCAGGGGGGGAAGCCAAGAGACCCAGTACTTC. Protein product: CASRGGSQETQYF.

The chain carries TRBV3-1 and TRBJ1-2; weak D call: TRBD1 (5 bases). CDR1 LGHDT and CDR2 YNNKEL come from the germline V gene (reference sequence). The germline V and J ends were trimmed by 4 bases and 2 bases, with 17 bases remaining between them. This CDR3 region has 16 residues. CDR3 DNA sequence: TGTGCCAGCAGCCCTACAGTTTCAGGGAGGAACTATGGCTACACCTTC. Its translation: CASSPTVSGRNYGYTF.

The chain joins TRBV28 to TRBJ2-2; D ambiguous. V lost 3 bases and J 6 bases, leaving 11 bases between the germline ends. Germline CDR1 and CDR2: MDHEN and SYDVKM. This CDR3 has 14 amino acids. The CDR3 DNA reads as TGTGCCAGCAGTTTTCGTATTGGGGCCGGGGAGCTGTTTTTT. This encodes CASSFRIGAGELFF.

This chain joins TRBV12-3 or TRBV12-4 and TRBJ2-2; D perhaps matches TRBD2 (6 bases). This CDR3 is built from 16 residues. V dropped 6 bases and J dropped 5 bases, with 19 bases sitting between them. This CDR3 reads CASRSPGLAGTGELFF. CDR3 sequence (DNA): TGTGCCAGCAGAAGCCCGGGACTCGCCGGGACCGGGGAGCTGTTTTTT.

Many counts were recorded for this clonotype. CDR3 sequence: CASRGAGNNSPLHF. CDR3 sequence (DNA): TGTGCCAGCAGAGGGGCAGGGAATAATTCACCCCTCCACTTT. The chain couples TRBV6-2 or TRBV6-3 to TRBJ1-6; possible D gene TRBD1, 5 bases. Germline V gene data show CDR1 as MNHEY and CDR2 as SVGEGT. Trimming removed 6 bases from V and 5 bases from J, with 11 bases in between. There are 14 residues in the CDR3.